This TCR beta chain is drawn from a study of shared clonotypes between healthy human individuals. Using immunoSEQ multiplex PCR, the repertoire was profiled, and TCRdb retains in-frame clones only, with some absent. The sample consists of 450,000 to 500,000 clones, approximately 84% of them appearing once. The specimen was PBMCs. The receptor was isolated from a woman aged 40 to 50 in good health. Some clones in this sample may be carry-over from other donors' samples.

The DNA of the CDR3 is TGTGCCAGTAGCCCGGACAGGGCGTACAATGAGCAGTTCTTC. Translated, it gives CASSPDRAYNEQFF. The chain links TRBV19 to TRBJ2-1, with 8 bases matching TRBD1. CDR1 is LNHDA, CDR2 SQIVND, per germline (reference sequence). J lost 4 bases, V lost 6 bases, and 5 bases had no gene match. CDR3 length equals 14 residues.